The clone carrying this TCR beta chain was seen at least ten times. What it binds is not known. A second PCR of 7 to 11 cycles used a sample-barcoded 5' primer and a J-beta primer mix. One entry per CDR3 protein results from TCRdb running MiXCR on the 5' RACE reads. The profile covers some 900,000 distinct CDR3 sequences, with 29% appearing a single time and approximately 15% taken by the ten largest. These data originate in a study of blood T cells in healthy people across ages. Background on the study: Per every two T cells, about one barcoded beta molecule was captured by template switching. Study conclusions and caveats: Among long-lived donors, naive CD4+ cells were more numerous and diversity higher than in aged donors.

Germline assignment: CDR1 DFQATT and CDR2 SNEGSKA (reference sequence). Trimming cost V 0 bases and J 5 bases, with 16 bases left between them. The CDR3 consists of 15 residues. The genes are TRBV20-1 and TRBJ1-2, with TRBD1 as a possible D gene (6 bases). The receptor was derived from a woman older than 75 in good health. The sample comprised blood. CDR3 DNA: TGCAGTGCTAGAGAATCGAGGGGGTTACCATATGGCTACACCTTC. This codes for CSARESRGLPYGYTF.